This paragraph reports one T cell receptor (beta chain). Its specificity is not known. This sample stems from a study of T cells in tuberculosis. On the study more broadly: Sequenced TCRs come from CD1B-GMM tetramer-binding T cells. Study observations and caveats: GEM motif frequencies gave over 55% accuracy; the GMM repertoire gave approximately 90%. Cases with active tuberculosis were adults, while controls were adolescents.

TCRdb's table, derived via immunoSEQ multiplex PCR, lists solely in-frame clones and lacks some. The table includes more than 40,000 clones, roughly 94% detected once. Trimming took off 3 bases at V and 9 bases at J, with 18 bases between the two ends. The CDR3 sequence is 15 residues long. Looked up from germline, CDR1 is MNHEY and CDR2 is SMNVEV (reference sequence). On average about 100,000 T cells per donor were immunosequenced. What was sequenced was PBMCs. The receptor was isolated from a donor aged 10 to 29 with latent tuberculosis or without tuberculosis infection. Some clones in this sample may be carry-over from other donors' samples. This rearrangement joins TRBV27 to TRBJ2-1, with D maybe TRBD1 (6 bases). For the CDR3, the DNA is TGTGCCAGCAGTTTCACAGGGACCGCAAATCTTGAGCAGTTCTTC. This encodes CASSFTGTANLEQFF.